What follows are 32 T cell receptor beta chains derived from one specimen sequenced in a study of cytomegalovirus exposure and HLA in healthy donors. The PCR contained 60 Vbeta and 13 Jbeta primers. Sequencing used immunoSEQ multiplex PCR; TCRdb keeps in-frame clones, though not all of them. The table includes 140,000 or so clones, around 65% detected once. The sequenced sample was PBMCs. All receptors derive from a male donor in good health and CMV-seronegative.

The rearrangement joins TRBV5-1 to TRBJ2-7, with D hard to call. The CDR3 contains 13 residues. Per the germline V gene, CDR1 is SGHRS and CDR2 is YFSETQ. V was pared by 0 bases and J by 4 bases, with 8 bases between. CDR3 region: CASSLDLLYEQYF. For the CDR3, the DNA is TGCGCCAGCAGCTTGGATTTACTATACGAGCAGTACTTC.

The gene calls are TRBV5-4 and TRBJ2-3; 10 nucleotides match TRBD2. Looked up from germline, CDR1 is SGHNT and CDR2 is YYREEE (reference sequence). The V segment lost 4 bases and the J segment 4 bases; nucleotides outside the gene matches: 6. The CDR3 is 15 amino acids. The CDR3 sequence: CASSQERGGPDTQYF. As DNA, the CDR3 is TGTGCCAGCAGCCAAGAGCGGGGGGGCCCAGATACGCAGTATTTT.

The chain links TRBV15 to TRBJ2-5; D might be TRBD1 (6 bases). The CDR3 length is 14 residues. Looked up from germline, CDR1 is LNHNV and CDR2 is YYDKDF (reference sequence). Trimming took off 1 base at V and 4 bases at J, with 10 bases between the two ends. The CDR3 region is CATSRVQQGETQYF. The DNA for the CDR3 is TGTGCCACCAGCAGAGTACAACAGGGAGAGACCCAGTACTTC.

The rearrangement joins TRBV25-1 to TRBJ1-6, with D possibly matching TRBD1 (5 bases). Deletions cut 1 base from V and 11 bases from J, with 12 bases between. CDR1 is MGHDK and CDR2 is SYGVNS in the germline V gene. The CDR3 spans 14 residues. The chain's CDR3 is CASSEWTSGAPLHF. CDR3 coding DNA: TGTGCCAGCAGTGAATGGACAAGCGGGGCACCCCTCCACTTT.

This clone was found a few times. This chain uses TRBV11-2 with TRBJ2-7; 8 bases line up with TRBD1. Germline-derived CDR1 and CDR2 are SGHAT and FQNNGV. The ends lost 4 bases at V and 6 bases at J; junction bases unmatched: 14. This CDR3 has 16 residues. CDR3 in DNA: TGTGCCAGCAGCTCAGGCCCCGGACAGGGTCCTCGCGAGCAGTACTTC. Protein sequence: CASSSGPGQGPREQYF.

This chain joins TRBV28 and TRBJ1-1, with TRBD1 matching 8 bases. V shed 6 bases and J 4 bases; nucleotides not matched to a gene: 7. There are 14 residues in the CDR3. Germline V gene sequence: CDR1 MDHEN, CDR2 SYDVKM. The CDR3 sequence is CASSPGQGGTEAFF. Here the CDR3 DNA reads TGTGCCAGCAGCCCCGGACAGGGCGGCACTGAAGCTTTCTTT.

This clone showed up just a few times. The chain links TRBV5-5 to TRBJ2-1; possible D gene TRBD2, 6 bases. The CDR3 covers 15 residues. CDR1 is SGHKS and CDR2 is YYEKEE in the germline V gene (reference sequence). Deletions cut 3 bases from V and 3 bases from J, with 13 bases between. As DNA, the CDR3 is TGTGCCAGCAGCTCCGGGACTGAGAGCTACAATGAGCAGTTCTTC. Amino acids: CASSSGTESYNEQFF.

In this sample, this clone turned up once. The J gene is TRBJ1-5, the V gene TRBV19; D is ambiguous. The CDR3 is 17 residues long. The germline gives CDR1 LNHDA, CDR2 SQIVND (reference sequence). V was pared by 2 bases and J by 2 bases, with 16 bases between. CDR3 amino acids: CASSIIPLEYGNQPQHF. The DNA for the CDR3 is TGTGCCAGTAGTATAATCCCTCTTGAGTACGGCAATCAGCCCCAGCATTTT.

The chain joins TRBV7-9 to TRBJ2-7; 7 bases fit TRBD1. CDR1 and CDR2 (germline): SEHNR, FQNEAQ (reference sequence). The CDR3 covers 14 residues. J lost 2 bases, V lost 5 bases, and 6 bases had no gene match. Here the CDR3 reads CASSLRQGAYEQYF. The CDR3 DNA reads TGTGCCAGCAGCCTTAGACAGGGAGCCTACGAGCAGTACTTC.

The gene calls are TRBV10-3 and TRBJ2-3; 9 bases agree with TRBD2. Per the germline V gene, CDR1 is ENHRY and CDR2 is SYGVKD. This CDR3 is built from 16 residues. With 4 bases clipped from V and 1 base from J, the junction kept 6 bases outside the gene matches. The CDR3 DNA reads TGTGCCATCAGTGGTAGCCTAGCGGGACGCACAGATACGCAGTATTTT. Amino acid sequence: CAISGSLAGRTDTQYF.

The V gene is TRBV27, the J gene TRBJ1-4, with D tentatively TRBD1 (5 bases). Trimming removed 2 bases from V and 7 bases from J, with 11 bases in between. The CDR3 consists of 14 residues. The germline CDR1 and CDR2 sequences are MNHEY and SMNVEV (reference sequence). DNA of the CDR3: TGTGCCAGCAGTTTAATTCCGGGGGGTGAAAAACTGTTTTTT. As protein: CASSLIPGGEKLFF. Full variable domain (outside the CDR3, taken from reference TRBV27 and TRBJ1-4): EAQVTQNPRYLITVTGKKLTVTCSQNMNHEYMSWYRQDPGLGLRQIYYSMNVEVTDKGDVPEGYKVSRKEKRNFPLILESPSPNQTSLYFCASSLIPGGEKLFFGSGTQLSVL.

Here the CDR3 reads CASRRGGTGEQFF. CDR3 DNA: TGTGCCAGCAGGCGGGGGGGCACGGGTGAGCAGTTCTTC. The chain is built from TRBV25-1 and TRBJ2-1; TRBD2 aligns across 9 bases. This CDR3 comprises 13 residues. V was clipped by 6 bases and J by 9 bases; unmatched bases: 6. The V gene's germline CDR1 is MGHDK and CDR2 SYGVNS.

The chain employs TRBV9 and TRBJ2-1; 11 bases match TRBD2. The CDR3 extends over 16 amino acids. Germline CDR1 is SGDLS and CDR2 is YYNGEE. The V segment lost 0 bases and the J segment 8 bases; nucleotides outside the gene matches: 7. The DNA of the CDR3 is TGTGCCAGCAGCGTAGATCCCATAGCGGGGGGGCATGAGCAGTTCTTC. Amino acid sequence: CASSVDPIAGGHEQFF.

The V and J genes are TRBV5-1 and TRBJ2-1, with 9 bases that match TRBD1. This CDR3 has 15 amino acids. The V segment lost 8 bases and the J segment 6 bases; nucleotides outside the gene matches: 12. The germline CDR1 and CDR2 sequences are SGHRS and YFSETQ. CDR3: CASSLGGQGPNEQFF. The CDR3 DNA is TGCGCCAGTTCCTTGGGGGGACAGGGTCCCAATGAGCAGTTCTTC.

The rearrangement uses TRBV1 and TRBJ2-5; TRBD2 reflects the table's D call only, with no check against the DNA. TRBV1 is marked as a pseudogene. The CDR3 covers 12 residues. The CDR3 DNA reads as TGCACCCCTCGGACTAGGCAAGAGACCCAGTACTTC. Amino acid sequence: CTPRTRQETQYF.

There are a few counts of this clone. The genes are TRBV7-9 and TRBJ1-5; D ambiguous. The CDR3 sequence is 13 residues long. Germline V gene lookup returns CDR1 SEHNR and CDR2 FQNEAQ (reference sequence). V was pared by 0 bases and J by 8 bases, with 8 bases between. The CDR3 is CASSLALGEPQHF. The CDR3 coding sequence is TGTGCCAGCAGCTTAGCGCTAGGAGAGCCCCAGCATTTT.

The V call is TRBV5-4, the J call TRBJ2-1; tentative D call: TRBD2 (6 bases). Per germline, CDR1 SGHNT and CDR2 YYREEE (reference sequence). The CDR3 extends over 12 amino acids. V was trimmed by 5 bases and J by 4 bases, leaving 7 bases between them. The CDR3 DNA sequence: TGTGCCAGCAGAGCGGGTTACAATGAGCAGTTCTTC. Its protein product is CASRAGYNEQFF. Filled out from reference TRBV5-4 and TRBJ2-1, the complete variable domain reads ETGVTQSPTHLIKTRGQQVTLRCSSQSGHNTVSWYQQALGQGPQFIFQYYREEENGRGNFPPRFSGLQFPNYSSELNVNALELDDSALYLCASRAGYNEQFFGPGTRLTVL.

This chain uses TRBV30 with TRBJ2-7, with 7 nucleotides matching TRBD1. The CDR3 contains 14 residues. In germline, CDR1 is GTSNPN, CDR2 SVGIG (reference sequence). The V gene end was trimmed by 3 bases and the J gene end by 1 base; junction bases not matched to a gene: 6. CDR3 coding DNA: TGTGCCTGGAGCGGGACAGTTCCTTCCTACGAGCAGTACTTC. This sequence encodes CAWSGTVPSYEQYF. Using reference TRBV30 and TRBJ2-7 for the parts outside the CDR3, the full variable domain is SQTIHQWPATLVQPVGSPLSLECTVEGTSNPNLYWYRQAAGRGLQLLFYSVGIGQISSEVPQNLSASRPQDRQFILSSKKLLLSDSGFYLCAWSGTVPSYEQYFGPGTRLTVT.

The V call is TRBV12-5, the J call TRBJ2-3; tentatively, D is TRBD2 (6 bases). The ends were cut back, 5 bases at V and 0 bases at J, with 9 bases in the middle. The CDR3 covers 14 residues. Germline lookup yields CDR1 LGHNT and CDR2 FRNRAP. CDR3 DNA sequence: TGTGCTAGTGGTCCGGGACTCAGCACAGATACGCAGTATTTT. Its translation is CASGPGLSTDTQYF.

This chain uses TRBV19 with TRBJ2-3; 10 nucleotides match TRBD2. The V and J ends lost 4 bases and 7 bases, in that order; junction bases with no gene match: 8. This CDR3 comprises 15 residues. Germline V gene lookup returns CDR1 LNHDA and CDR2 SQIVND (reference sequence). In DNA form, the CDR3 reads TGTGCCAGTAGTACGGCCAGCGGGGGGGCCTATACGCAGTATTTT. Its protein is CASSTASGGAYTQYF.

The V gene is TRBV7-6, the J gene TRBJ1-1, with D possibly being TRBD1 (5 bases). This CDR3 is built from 15 residues. From germline, CDR1 is SGHVS and CDR2 FNYEAQ. The V and J ends lost 6 bases and 1 base respectively, with 15 bases between them. The DNA of the CDR3 is TGTGCCAGCAGTCAACATGACAGCCCGAACACTGAAGCTTTCTTT. Translating gives CASSQHDSPNTEAFF.

This chain uses TRBV10-3 with TRBJ1-1; 9 bases agree with TRBD1. Germline lookup yields CDR1 ENHRY and CDR2 SYGVKD. Losses at the gene ends were 9 bases for V and 5 bases for J; bases not matched to a gene: 10. The CDR3 totals 14 residues. The CDR3 nucleotides read TGTGCCATTACCAACGACAGGGGGGAAACTGAAGCTTTCTTT. Protein product: CAITNDRGETEAFF.

The chain employs TRBV19 and TRBJ2-7; D is unresolved. Germline assignment: CDR1 LNHDA and CDR2 SQIVND (reference sequence). This CDR3 is built from 13 residues. Deletions cut 0 bases from V and 1 base from J, with 4 bases between. The chain's CDR3 is CASSIDRSYEQYF. The CDR3 DNA reads as TGTGCCAGTAGTATAGATCGGTCCTACGAGCAGTACTTC.

CDR3 DNA: TGTGCCACCAGCAGAGAAACAGAGATTATGCCCCAGCATTTT. Translated: CATSRETEIMPQHF. V usage is TRBV15 and J usage is TRBJ1-5, with D uncertain. Germline CDR1 is LNHNV and CDR2 is YYDKDF (reference sequence). V lost 0 bases, J lost 9 bases, and 12 bases lay in between. The CDR3 is 14 residues long.

The chain links TRBV5-6 to TRBJ1-2, with a weak D call TRBD1 (6 bases). CDR3 length: 13 residues. Germline V lookup: CDR1 SGHDT, CDR2 YYEEEE. Trimming took off 4 bases at V and 5 bases at J, with 12 bases between the two ends. CDR3: CASSPIGQYGYTF. CDR3 DNA sequence: TGTGCCAGCAGCCCGATAGGACAGTATGGCTACACCTTC.

The genes are TRBV29-1 and TRBJ1-2; D is ambiguous. Germline V gene sequence: CDR1 SQVTM, CDR2 ANQGSEA. The CDR3 spans 13 residues. The ends were cut back, 6 bases at V and 2 bases at J, with 13 bases in the middle. The CDR3 bases are TGCAGCGTATACGGATCGGGGAACTATGGCTACACCTTC. Its protein is CSVYGSGNYGYTF.

The sample holds a few counts of this clone. The V call is TRBV28, the J call TRBJ2-2; 8 positions agree with TRBD1. Trimming removed 4 bases from V and 7 bases from J; junction bases left unmatched: 11. The CDR3 length is 16 residues. The germline V gene encodes CDR1 MDHEN and CDR2 SYDVKM. The CDR3 is CASSSPRGRRGGELFF. The CDR3, as DNA: TGTGCCAGCAGTTCCCCCAGGGGGCGTCGCGGCGGGGAGCTGTTTTTT. Supplemented by reference TRBV28 and TRBJ2-2, the full variable domain reads DVKVTQSSRYLVKRTGEKVFLECVQDMDHENMFWYRQDPGLGLRLIYFSYDVKMKEKGDIPEGYSVSREKKERFSLILESASTNQTSMYLCASSSPRGRRGGELFFGEGSRLTVL.

V usage is TRBV10-2 and J usage is TRBJ2-3; D possibly corresponds to TRBD1 (5 bases). The ends were cut back, 3 bases at V and 2 bases at J, with 12 bases in the middle. CDR3 size: 15 residues. Germline CDR1 reads WSHSY; CDR2 reads SAAADI. The DNA for the CDR3 is TGCGCCAGCAGTGAACTTCGACAGAACACAGATACGCAGTATTTT. As protein: CASSELRQNTDTQYF.

The genes are TRBV7-9 and TRBJ2-3, with D unclear. CDR3 size: 14 residues. Germline-derived CDR1 and CDR2 are SEHNR and FQNEAQ (reference sequence). Trimming shortened V by 1 base and J by 3 bases, and 8 bases separated the two germline ends. CDR3 in amino acids: CASSLDVETDTQYF. The CDR3 nucleotides are TGTGCCAGCAGCTTAGATGTAGAAACAGATACGCAGTATTTT.

The rearrangement links TRBV27 to TRBJ2-7; the D gene is possibly TRBD2 (6 bases). Trimming stripped 5 bases from V and 3 bases from J, with 20 bases between. The CDR3 consists of 16 residues. CDR1 and CDR2 (germline): MNHEY, SMNVEV (reference sequence). CDR3 in amino acids: CASSVPSGDDLYEQYF. DNA for the CDR3: TGTGCCAGCAGTGTGCCCTCGGGGGATGACCTCTACGAGCAGTACTTC.

In DNA form, the CDR3 reads TGTGCCAGCAGTTACACAGAAAGCTATGGCTACACCTTC. Its translation is CASSYTESYGYTF. The rearrangement joins TRBV6-5 to TRBJ1-2; D unresolved. The germline V gene encodes CDR1 MNHEY and CDR2 SVGAGI. V lost 2 bases and J lost 4, with 8 bases in between. This CDR3 is built from 13 residues.

This clone showed up just a few times. The chain employs TRBV28 and TRBJ2-7; possible D gene TRBD1, 5 bases. CDR3 length: 14 amino acids. V was shortened by 5 bases and J by 2 bases, with 13 bases between the two germline ends. Germline assignment: CDR1 MDHEN and CDR2 SYDVKM. The CDR3 DNA is TGTGCCAGCAGTCTAAGGGGCGAGACCTACGAGCAGTACTTC. This translates into CASSLRGETYEQYF.